This TCR beta chain was retrieved from a study of T cells in women clearing cervical HPV infection. At the level of the study: With HLA typing for only a few women, HLA confounding remains possible.

TCR beta CDR3 amplified by multiplex PCR from roughly 1,100 ng genomic DNA. TCRdb's table, derived via immunoSEQ multiplex PCR, lists solely in-frame clones and lacks some. The specimen's table records about 16,000 clones. The germline CDR1 and CDR2 sequences are MNHEY and SVGEGT. Trimming removed 4 bases from V and 3 bases from J; junction bases left unmatched: 7. CDR3 length equals 15 residues. To note about this clone: Sequencing ends 3 residues short of the CDR3 end; the germline J gene provides the rest.

This receptor was obtained from a woman aged 18 to 75 with a cervical HPV16 infection that either progressed to CIN3+ or cleared (not recorded which). The sequenced sample consisted of blood buffy coat. The genes are TRBV6-2 or TRBV6-3 and TRBJ2-7; 9 nucleotides line up with TRBD2. The covered CDR3 bases are TGTGCCAGCAGTTCATTAGCGCGGGGGGGCTACGAG. Translated, it gives CASSSLARGGYE. Given in full, the CDR3 is CASSSLARGGYEQYF.